This TCR beta chain was retrieved from a study of blood T cell repertoires in COVID-19. On the study more broadly: There were acute and convalescent COVID-19 samples, and they came from the United States, Italy and Spain. From T cells, B-cell-depleted T cells, or PBMCs came the material, which was cDNA or gDNA.

CDR1 is MNHEY, CDR2 SMNVEV, per germline (reference sequence). The CDR3 length is 13 residues. The J segment lost 7 bases and the V segment lost 6 bases, leaving 9 bases of the junction unmatched. In the original analysis: Reference gene primers were amplified, and this amplification served to estimate nucleated cell counts. Repertoires were generated with immunoSEQ multiplex PCR, while TCRdb's copy carries only in-frame clones and drops some. V, J and clone size are taken as reported in that table, and D and trimming were inferred from the DNA itself. The table shows tens of thousands of clones, with roughly 90% occurring only once.

Sequences were obtained from peripheral blood. J is TRBJ2-7 and V is TRBV27; 7 positions match TRBD2. This clonotype originated in a man aged 70-80 years with active or convalescent COVID-19. The chain's CDR3 is CASRMTWGGEQYF. CDR3 in DNA: TGTGCCAGCAGAATGACTTGGGGGGGAGAGCAGTACTTC.